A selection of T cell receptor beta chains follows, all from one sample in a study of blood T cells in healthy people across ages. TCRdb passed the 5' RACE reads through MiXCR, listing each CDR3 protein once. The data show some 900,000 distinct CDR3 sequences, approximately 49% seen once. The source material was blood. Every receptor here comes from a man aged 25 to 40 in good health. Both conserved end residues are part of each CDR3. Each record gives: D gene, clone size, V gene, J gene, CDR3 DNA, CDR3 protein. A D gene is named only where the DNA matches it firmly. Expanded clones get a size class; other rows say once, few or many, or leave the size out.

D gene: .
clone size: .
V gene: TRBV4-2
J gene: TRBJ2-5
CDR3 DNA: TGTGCCAGCAGCCAAGACCAACTAGCGATAAGGGGGGAGACCCAGTACTTC
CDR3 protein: CASSQDQLAIRGETQYF

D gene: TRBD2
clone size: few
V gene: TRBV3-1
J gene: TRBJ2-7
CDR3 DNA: TGTGCCAGCAGCCAAGACCCTAGCGGGGGTGTCTACGAGCAGTACTTC
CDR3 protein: CASSQDPSGGVYEQYF

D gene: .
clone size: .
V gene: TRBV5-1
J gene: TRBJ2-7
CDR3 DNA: TGCGCCAGCAGCGCCTCTTCGGGACCTTACGAGCAGTACTTC
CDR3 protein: CASSASSGPYEQYF

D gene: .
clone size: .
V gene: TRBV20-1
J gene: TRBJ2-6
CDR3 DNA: TGCAGTGCTATTGATAGCTCTGGGGCCAACGTCCTGACTTTC
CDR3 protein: CSAIDSSGANVLTF

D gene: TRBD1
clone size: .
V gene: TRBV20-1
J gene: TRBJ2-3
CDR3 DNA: TGCAGTGCTTTTTCAGGGGGCAACACAGATACGCAGTATTTT
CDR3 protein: CSAFSGGNTDTQYF

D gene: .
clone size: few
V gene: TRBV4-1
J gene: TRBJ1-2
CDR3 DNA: TGCGCCAGCAGCCAAGTGGTAGGGCCTGGCTACACCTTC
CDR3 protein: CASSQVVGPGYTF

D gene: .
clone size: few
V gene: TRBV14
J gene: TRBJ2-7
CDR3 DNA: TGTGCCAGCAGCCAGAGAGTCGCCTACGAGCAGTACTTC
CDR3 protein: CASSQRVAYEQYF

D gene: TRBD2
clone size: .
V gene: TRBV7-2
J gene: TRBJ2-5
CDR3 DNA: TGTGCCAGCAGCCCCGGCGGGGGGCAAAAGACCCAGTACTTC
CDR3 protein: CASSPGGGQKTQYF

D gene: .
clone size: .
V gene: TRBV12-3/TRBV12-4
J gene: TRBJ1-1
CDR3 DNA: TGTGCCAGCAGTTTCGACGCCGTCAGCAACACTGAAGCTTTCTTT
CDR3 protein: CASSFDAVSNTEAFF

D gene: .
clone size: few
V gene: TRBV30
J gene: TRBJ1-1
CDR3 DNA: TGTGCCTGGAGTCCCGCCGGGGTAGGCACTGAAGCTTTCTTT
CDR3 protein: CAWSPAGVGTEAFF

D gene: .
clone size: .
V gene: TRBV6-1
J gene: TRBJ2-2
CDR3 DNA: TGTGCCAGCAGGGAGGGGGAGGGAACCGGGGAGCTGTTTTTT
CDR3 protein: CASREGEGTGELFF

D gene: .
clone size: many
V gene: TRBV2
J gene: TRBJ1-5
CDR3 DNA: TGTGCCAGCAGTGAGGAACCTCAGCCCCAGCATTTT
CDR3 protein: CASSEEPQPQHF

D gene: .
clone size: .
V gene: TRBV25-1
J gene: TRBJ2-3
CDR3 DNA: TGTGCCACCCAGAACTCTCCCCCCGGAACAGATACGCAGTATTTT
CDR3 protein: CATQNSPPGTDTQYF

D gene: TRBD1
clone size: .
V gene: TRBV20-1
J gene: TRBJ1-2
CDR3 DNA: TGCAGTGCTACCGGGGACAGGATTTATGGCTACACCTTC
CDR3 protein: CSATGDRIYGYTF

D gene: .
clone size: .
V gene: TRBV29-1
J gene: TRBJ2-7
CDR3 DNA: TGCAGCGTTATTACAGGGACCTACGAGCAGTACTTC
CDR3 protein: CSVITGTYEQYF

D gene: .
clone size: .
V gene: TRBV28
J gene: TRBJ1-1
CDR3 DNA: TGTGCCAGCAGTGTCCCCGGATCTTGGACTGGAGCTTTCTTT
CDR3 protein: CASSVPGSWTGAFF

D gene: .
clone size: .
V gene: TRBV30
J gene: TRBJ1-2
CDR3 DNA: TGTGCCTGGAGTGAGGGACAATCACTAGGTGGCTACACCTTC
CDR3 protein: CAWSEGQSLGGYTF

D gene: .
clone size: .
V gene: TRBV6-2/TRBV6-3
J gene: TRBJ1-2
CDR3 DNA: TGTGCCAGCAGTAACGGACAGCCCCGCTACACCTTC
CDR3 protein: CASSNGQPRYTF

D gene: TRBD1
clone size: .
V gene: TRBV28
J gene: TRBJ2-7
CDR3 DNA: TGTGCCAGCAGTTCCCGACAGGGGCGCCGAACCTACGAGCAGTACTTC
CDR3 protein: CASSSRQGRRTYEQYF

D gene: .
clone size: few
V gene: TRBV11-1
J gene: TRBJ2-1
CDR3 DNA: TGTGCCAGCAGCCAGGCCGGGACGTACAATGAGCAGTTCTTC
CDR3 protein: CASSQAGTYNEQFF

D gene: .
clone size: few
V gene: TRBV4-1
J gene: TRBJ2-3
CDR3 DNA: TGCGCCAGCAGCCAAGGCCAGGGCTTCACAGATACGCAGTATTTT
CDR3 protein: CASSQGQGFTDTQYF

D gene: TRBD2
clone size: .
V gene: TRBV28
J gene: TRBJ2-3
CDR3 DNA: TGTGCCAGCAGTTCCCCTGGGGGTAGCGGGGGGCCCACAGATACGCAGTATTTT
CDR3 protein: CASSSPGGSGGPTDTQYF

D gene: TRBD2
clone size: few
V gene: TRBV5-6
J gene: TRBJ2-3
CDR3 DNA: TGTGCCAGCAGCCATAGCGGGGGCTTCACAGATACGCAGTATTTT
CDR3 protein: CASSHSGGFTDTQYF

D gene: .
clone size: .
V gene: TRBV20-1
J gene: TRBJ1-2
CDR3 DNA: TGCAGTGCTAGCGGAAGCAGGACGTCCTATGGCTACACCTTC
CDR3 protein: CSASGSRTSYGYTF

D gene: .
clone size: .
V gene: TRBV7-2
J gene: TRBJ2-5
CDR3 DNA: TGTGCCAGCAGACTCCTGGCCGAGACCCAGTACTTC
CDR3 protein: CASRLLAETQYF

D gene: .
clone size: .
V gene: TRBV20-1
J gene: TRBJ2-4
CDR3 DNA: TGCAGTGCTAGAGTGGGGACGGCGACTCTAGCCAAAAACATTCAGTACTTC
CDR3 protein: CSARVGTATLAKNIQYF

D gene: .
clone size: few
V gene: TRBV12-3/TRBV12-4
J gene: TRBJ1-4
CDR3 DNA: TGTGCCAGCAGCTTGGGAGTACTAGGGGAAAAACTGTTTTTT
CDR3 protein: CASSLGVLGEKLFF

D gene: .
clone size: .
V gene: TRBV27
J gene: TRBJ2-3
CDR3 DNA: TGTGCCACCACAGATACGCAGTATTTT
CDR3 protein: CATTDTQYF

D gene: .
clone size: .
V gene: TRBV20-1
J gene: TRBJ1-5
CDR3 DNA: TGCAGTGCTAGCTTAAGCATGGGGGGCTATCAGCCCCAGCATTTT
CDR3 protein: CSASLSMGGYQPQHF

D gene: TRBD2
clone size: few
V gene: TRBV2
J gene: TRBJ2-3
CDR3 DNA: TGTGCCAGCAACGCGAACGGACTAGCGACGCAGTATTTT
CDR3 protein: CASNANGLATQYF

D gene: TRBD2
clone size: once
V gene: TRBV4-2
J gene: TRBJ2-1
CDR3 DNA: TGTGCCAGCAGCCAAACCCGGGGGGGTTTCAATGAGCAGTTCTTC
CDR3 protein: CASSQTRGGFNEQFF

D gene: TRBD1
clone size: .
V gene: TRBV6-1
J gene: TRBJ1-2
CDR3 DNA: TGTGCCAGCAGTGCAACCCTGACAGGGGGGAACTATGGCTACACCTTC
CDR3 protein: CASSATLTGGNYGYTF

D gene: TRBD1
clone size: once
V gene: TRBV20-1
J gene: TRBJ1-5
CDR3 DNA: TGCAGTGCTAGAGATAGGAACAGGGGGCAGAGTCAGCCCCAGCATTTT
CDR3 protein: CSARDRNRGQSQPQHF

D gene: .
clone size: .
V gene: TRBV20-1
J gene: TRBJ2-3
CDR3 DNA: TGCAGTGCTAGAAAGGGGACCAGCACAGATACGCAGTATTTT
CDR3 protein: CSARKGTSTDTQYF

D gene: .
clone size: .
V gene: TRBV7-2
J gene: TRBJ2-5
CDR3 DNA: TGTGCCAGCAGCTCCCAACTAGCAGGAGAGACCCAGTACTTC
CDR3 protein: CASSSQLAGETQYF

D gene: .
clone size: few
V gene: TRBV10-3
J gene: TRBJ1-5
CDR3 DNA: TGTGCCATCAGTTCCCCGGGGAATCAGCCCCAGCATTTT
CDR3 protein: CAISSPGNQPQHF

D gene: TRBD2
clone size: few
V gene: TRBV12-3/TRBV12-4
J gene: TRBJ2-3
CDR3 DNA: TGTGCCAGCATTGCGGGGGTCACAGATACGCAGTATTTT
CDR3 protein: CASIAGVTDTQYF

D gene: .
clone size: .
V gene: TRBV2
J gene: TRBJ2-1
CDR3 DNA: TGTGCCAGCAGTGGATACGGGGTTGCTAATGAGCAGTTCTTC
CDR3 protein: CASSGYGVANEQFF

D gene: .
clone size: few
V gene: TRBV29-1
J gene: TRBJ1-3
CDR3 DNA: TGCAGCGTTGAGGACGGGGGCGAAAACACCATATATTTT
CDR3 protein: CSVEDGGENTIYF

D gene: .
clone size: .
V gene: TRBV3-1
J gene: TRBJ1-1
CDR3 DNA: TGTGCCAGCAGTCGCCCGCTACATCCCCCAGCTTTCTTT
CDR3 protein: CASSRPLHPPAFF

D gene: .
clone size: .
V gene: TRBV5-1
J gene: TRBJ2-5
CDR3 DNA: TGCGCCAGCCTTGGTCCTCCTGGGGGGGAGACCCAGTACTTC
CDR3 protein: CASLGPPGGETQYF

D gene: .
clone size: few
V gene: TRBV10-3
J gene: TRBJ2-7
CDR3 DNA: TGTGCCATCAGTGGCAGTGTGGGCGTCAGTGTAAACTACGAGCAGTACTTC
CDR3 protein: CAISGSVGVSVNYEQYF

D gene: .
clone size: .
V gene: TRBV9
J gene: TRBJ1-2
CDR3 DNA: TGTGCCAGCAGCGGGGGGTTGAGGGATGGCTACACCTTC
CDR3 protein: CASSGGLRDGYTF

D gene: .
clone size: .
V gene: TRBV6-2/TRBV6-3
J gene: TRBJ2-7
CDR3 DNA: TGTGCCAGCAGTTACTCGACACAGGGAACCCCCTACGAGCAGTACTTC
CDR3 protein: CASSYSTQGTPYEQYF

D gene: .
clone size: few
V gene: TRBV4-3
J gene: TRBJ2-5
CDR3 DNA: TGCGCCAGCAGCCAAGATGTCGGTGGGGAGACCCAGTACTTC
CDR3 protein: CASSQDVGGETQYF